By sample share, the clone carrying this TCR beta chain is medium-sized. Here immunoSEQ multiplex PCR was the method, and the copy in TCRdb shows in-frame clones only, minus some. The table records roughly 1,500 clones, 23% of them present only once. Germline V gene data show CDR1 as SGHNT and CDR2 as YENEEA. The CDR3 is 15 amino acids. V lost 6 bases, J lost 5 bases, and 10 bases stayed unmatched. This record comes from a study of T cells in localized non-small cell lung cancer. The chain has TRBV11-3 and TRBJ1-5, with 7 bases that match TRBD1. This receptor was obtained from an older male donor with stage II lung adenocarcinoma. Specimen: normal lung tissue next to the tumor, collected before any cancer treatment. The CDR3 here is CASSSTGAGYQPQHF. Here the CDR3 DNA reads TGTGCCAGCAGTTCCACAGGGGCGGGGTATCAGCCCCAGCATTTT.